Below are 20 T cell receptor beta chains sequenced from a single sample in a study of T cells expressing NK-cell markers. TCRdb re-called the 5' RACE reads and shows each CDR3 protein once, DNA omitted. The sample holds some 340,000 distinct CDR3 sequences. Sample: blood T cells: a sorted CD56 or NKG2C T cell subset, CD4+ or CD8+ T cells, or bulk PBMC T cells (not recorded which). These receptors came from a man aged 18 to 69 in good health.

The chain employs TRBV2 and TRBJ1-5. The CDR3 loop spans 15 amino acids. The germline V gene has CDR1 SNHLY and CDR2 FYNNEI. The CDR3 here is CASSEEGLNNQPQHF. Filled out from reference TRBV2 and TRBJ1-5, the complete variable domain reads EPEVTQTPSHQVTQMGQEVILRCVPISNHLYFYWYRQILGQKVEFLVSFYNNEISEKSEIFDDQFSVERPDGSNFTLKIRSTKLEDSAMYFCASSEEGLNNQPQHFGDGTRLSIL.

The V gene is TRBV9, the J gene TRBJ2-1; TCRdb reports TRBD2, a call that lacks DNA to check it against. CDR1 and CDR2 (germline): SGDLS, YYNGEE. CDR3 length: 17 residues. The CDR3 region is CASSPGLAGSSYNEQFF.

The CDR3 reads CASSYSLPGADTGELFF. The chain uses TRBV6-5 and TRBJ2-2; lacking DNA, the TRBD1 call made by TCRdb goes unchecked. Germline values: CDR1 MNHEY, CDR2 SVGAGI. This CDR3 has 17 amino acids.

CDR3 loop: CASSSDRGTYEQYF. This chain joins TRBV7-2 and TRBJ2-7; TCRdb's D call, TRBD1, is unchecked because there is no DNA. Germline loops: CDR1 SGHTA, CDR2 FQGNSA. This CDR3 is built from 14 residues.

V usage is TRBV5-1 and J usage is TRBJ1-1; the D call of TRBD1 rests on TCRdb alone, since no DNA is present to check it. The CDR3 sequence is 15 residues long. Germline CDR1 is SGHRS and CDR2 is YFSETQ. CDR3: CASSLAKGTGSLAFF. The whole variable domain, filled in from reference TRBV5-1 and TRBJ1-1, reads KAGVTQTPRYLIKTRGQQVTLSCSPISGHRSVSWYQQTPGQGLQFLFEYFSETQRNKGNFPGRFSGRQFSNSRSEMNVSTLELGDSALYLCASSLAKGTGSLAFFGQGTRLTVV.

J is TRBJ1-1 and V is TRBV9; TCRdb designates TRBD1, a call that cannot be tested without DNA. In germline, CDR1 is SGDLS, CDR2 YYNGEE. The CDR3 sequence is 16 residues long. This CDR3 is CASSVDPLRENTEAFF. Looking up the rest from reference TRBV9 and TRBJ1-1 gives the full variable domain: DSGVTQTPKHLITATGQRVTLRCSPRSGDLSVYWYQQSLDQGLQFLIQYYNGEERAKGNILERFSAQQFPDLHSELNLSSLELGDSALYFCASSVDPLRENTEAFFGQGTRLTVV.

The V and J genes are TRBV12-3 or TRBV12-4 and TRBJ2-2; lacking DNA, the TRBD1 call made by TCRdb goes unchecked. The CDR3 extends over 14 amino acids. The CDR3 sequence: CASRAPGWVGELFF.

V usage is TRBV6-2 or TRBV6-3 and J usage is TRBJ2-4; TCRdb gives TRBD2 as the D gene, but with no DNA this cannot be confirmed. CDR3 size: 19 residues. Germline V CDR1 and CDR2: MNHEY, SVGEGT. The CDR3 region is CASSYRELRSSSVDNIQYF.

V is TRBV20-1 and J is TRBJ2-2. The length of the CDR3 is 18 residues. From germline, CDR1 is DFQATT and CDR2 SNEGSKA (reference sequence). The CDR3 here is CSARDFVYGPSNTGELFF.

The V and J genes are TRBV20-1 and TRBJ1-2. This CDR3 region has 12 residues. CDR1 and CDR2 from the germline V gene are DFQATT and SNEGSKA (reference sequence). CDR3 in amino acids: CSATRPNYGYTF.

This chain links TRBV20-1 with TRBJ2-5; TCRdb calls TRBD1, which cannot be checked without DNA. The CDR3 contains 15 residues. CDR1 and CDR2 (germline): DFQATT, SNEGSKA (reference sequence). CDR3 sequence: CSARGGTGYQETQYF.

The chain is built from TRBV20-1 and TRBJ2-3; the D gene TCRdb calls, TRBD1, cannot be checked with no DNA. This CDR3 is built from 14 residues. The germline V gene has CDR1 DFQATT and CDR2 SNEGSKA (reference sequence). CDR3 region: CSALRGGATDTQYF.

The chain has TRBV29-1 and TRBJ1-6; TCRdb selects TRBD1, and the lack of DNA leaves this call unchecked. Per germline, CDR1 SQVTM and CDR2 ANQGSEA. This CDR3 spans 13 amino acids. The CDR3 reads CSVGTEMGSPLHF.

J is TRBJ1-2 and V is TRBV7-9; as DNA is missing, the TRBD1 call by TCRdb cannot be tested. The CDR3 totals 13 residues. Germline lookup yields CDR1 SEHNR and CDR2 FQNEAQ (reference sequence). CDR3 amino acids: CASSRTGGYGYTF. Supplemented by reference TRBV7-9 and TRBJ1-2, the full variable domain reads DTGVSQNPRHKITKRGQNVTFRCDPISEHNRLYWYRQTLGQGPEFLTYFQNEAQLEKSRLLSDRFSAERPKGSFSTLEIQRTEQGDSAMYLCASSRTGGYGYTFGSGTRLTVV.

The rearrangement joins TRBV20-1 to TRBJ1-2. The CDR3 has 14 amino acids. Looked up from germline, CDR1 is DFQATT and CDR2 is SNEGSKA (reference sequence). The CDR3 loop is CSARGEGRVRGYTF.

The rearrangement joins TRBV10-3 to TRBJ2-3; TCRdb outputs TRBD1, but without DNA this stays unchecked. The CDR3 has 16 residues. CDR1 is ENHRY, CDR2 SYGVKD, per germline. Here the CDR3 reads CAISDQGARSTDTQYF.

V gene TRBV3-1 combines with J gene TRBJ2-5; no DNA is available, so the TRBD2 call from TCRdb remains unchecked. The CDR3 sequence is 16 residues long. CDR1 is LGHDT and CDR2 is YNNKEL in the germline V gene (reference sequence). This CDR3 reads CASSRSGEFGKETQYF.

The V and J genes are TRBV6-5 and TRBJ1-1. Germline V CDR1 and CDR2: MNHEY, SVGAGI. The CDR3 spans 12 residues. CDR3 residues: CASMRQNTEAFF.

The chain has TRBV5-1 and TRBJ2-7. The germline CDR1 and CDR2 sequences are SGHRS and YFSETQ. This CDR3 contains 14 residues. The CDR3 spells CASSLDRGLGEQYF.

The chain uses TRBV7-2 and TRBJ2-7. Germline V gene sequence: CDR1 SGHTA, CDR2 FQGNSA. CDR3 size: 15 residues. The CDR3: CASSSIRRGTYEQYF.